This is a list of T cell receptor beta chains from one sample in a study of blood T cell repertoires in COVID-19. Here immunoSEQ multiplex PCR was the method, and the copy in TCRdb shows in-frame clones only, minus some. The sample lists about 480,000 clones, 70% to 90% occurring once. The sample taken for sequencing was peripheral blood. All receptors come from a woman aged 50 to 60 with COVID-19, enrolled during active disease. CDR3s leave out the opening cysteine and the closing phenylalanine or tryptophan. Fields, in order: D gene, J gene, V gene, clone size, CDR3 protein. A D gene is named only where the DNA matches it firmly. For some rows the clone size is stated as once, few or many, or as a class when expanded; others skip it.

>TRBD1|TRBJ1-5|TRBV2|NA
ASRDRVINQPQH
>NA|TRBJ1-1|TRBV12-3/TRBV12-4|NA
ASSEIRGEAF
>NA|TRBJ2-7|TRBV6-5|once
ASNSGLEVGEQY
>NA|TRBJ1-1|TRBV3-1/TRBV3-2|NA
ASKYGGGVAF
>TRBD2|TRBJ2-3|TRBV9|once
ASNSRGGGSDTQY
>NA|TRBJ1-5|TRBV7-2|NA
ASTLMGLTNQPQH
>NA|TRBJ1-1|TRBV1|NA
TSSQVYRDYPEAF
>NA|TRBJ1-4|TRBV4-1|once
ASSQGRVATNEKLF
>TRBD2|TRBJ2-3|TRBV19|NA
ASKSGGATDTQY
>NA|TRBJ1-2|TRBV30|NA
AWTGNYGYT
>NA|TRBJ1-3|TRBV29-1|NA
SVEQFSGNTIY
>NA|TRBJ1-6|TRBV13|NA
ASSTAGDSPLH
>TRBD2|TRBJ2-1|TRBV5-4|NA
ASNRGGSYNEQF
>NA|TRBJ2-7|TRBV5-4|once
ASSPGPGVYEQY
>NA|TRBJ2-2|TRBV5-1|NA
ASSFMTDTLNTGELF
>TRBD2|TRBJ2-1|TRBV5-1|once
ASAPVREGRGGSEQF
>NA|TRBJ1-2|TRBV6-4|NA
ASSDSAGIYGYT
>NA|TRBJ1-5|TRBV6-6|NA
ASSYSTDSPQPQH
>TRBD2|TRBJ2-3|TRBV30|once
AWSDGGGDTQY
>TRBD1|TRBJ2-5|TRBV5-6|NA
ASSRQGETQY
>NA|TRBJ1-5|TRBV19|once
ASNGIDRRGQPQH
>NA|TRBJ1-6|TRBV2|NA
ASSEYRPRYANSPLH
>TRBD1|TRBJ2-1|TRBV5-1|once
ASSSMTGIGEQF
>TRBD1|TRBJ2-1|TRBV6-5|NA
ASSQDRDTYNEQF
>NA|TRBJ2-3|TRBV11-3|NA
ASSLGASTDTQY
>TRBD1|TRBJ1-1|TRBV24-1|NA
ATSDLMEQGAEAF
>NA|TRBJ1-2|TRBV5-1|NA
ASSLDARLNYGYT
>TRBD1|TRBJ1-4|TRBV27|few
ASGKQGGTNEKLF
>NA|TRBJ1-1|TRBV10-3|NA
AISDGEGDAF
>TRBD1|TRBJ2-7|TRBV11-2|NA
ASSPGGRYEQY
>TRBD1|TRBJ1-2|TRBV5-4|NA
ASSLIQGGYGYT
>NA|TRBJ2-1|TRBV5-6|NA
ASSLGGGPYNEQF
>TRBD1|TRBJ1-4|TRBV11-1|NA
ASSSGQNNEKLF
>TRBD2|TRBJ2-7|TRBV7-3|NA
ASSLNSGESEQY
>NA|TRBJ1-3|TRBV4-1|NA
ASSQGRARDSGNTIY
>NA|TRBJ2-5|TRBV27|NA
ASSLTPTGETQY
>TRBD2|TRBJ2-5|TRBV7-6|NA
ASAGGGETQY
>TRBD1|TRBJ1-5|TRBV6-6|NA
ASSFTQGTGAYLD
>TRBD1|TRBJ2-7|TRBV4-1|few
ASSQEGGPGQGSYEQY
>TRBD1|TRBJ1-2|TRBV19|NA
ASGQPGQGNYGYT
>NA|TRBJ1-1|TRBV6-5|once
ASRAPTNTEAF
>TRBD1|TRBJ1-5|TRBV4-1|NA
ASSQDPPDRDSNQPQH
>NA|TRBJ2-7|TRBV6-6|NA
ASSERRTYEQY
>NA|TRBJ2-7|TRBV9|NA
ASSVGSTGSYEQY
>TRBD1|TRBJ1-6|TRBV4-2|NA
ASSQDWRQGDSPLH
>NA|TRBJ1-1|TRBV2|NA
ASSHFMNTEAF
>NA|TRBJ1-1|TRBV28|NA
ASSSQQAEAF
>NA|TRBJ2-3|TRBV10-3|NA
AISVRDTQY
>NA|TRBJ1-5|TRBV2|NA
ASSEARGAGQPQH
>NA|TRBJ2-1|TRBV2|NA
ASTQGSGQF
>NA|TRBJ2-1|TRBV29-1|NA
SVARDNEQF
>NA|TRBJ1-6|TRBV30|NA
AWGFRTRGSPLH
>NA|TRBJ1-1|TRBV6-1|NA
ASSEPQRGKGPEAF
>NA|TRBJ2-3|TRBV9|NA
ASSVEGGAGTDTQY
>NA|TRBJ1-4|TRBV19|NA
ASSIGGGEKLF